Below are 17 T cell receptor beta chains sequenced from a single sample in a study of beta chain features in type 1 diabetes. Findings and limits, study-wide: TCRB CDR3s from Type 1 diabetes patients were moderately but significantly shorter in all four CD4+ subsets.

As every portion of the isolated RNA was reverse transcribed, the sequencing read expressed TCRB transcripts. Repertoires were generated with immunoSEQ multiplex PCR, while TCRdb's copy carries only in-frame clones and drops some. The repertoire includes 630,000 or so clones, about 14% of them detected once, and approximately 0.043% sits in the top ten. For these receptors, no antigen is known. The sequenced sample was naive CD4+ T cells from blood. All receptors derive from a man in his late teens or twenties with type 1 diabetes.

The chain joins TRBV10-3 to TRBJ2-7, with D possibly matching TRBD2 (6 bases). The CDR3 length is 13 residues. V lost 4 bases, J lost 3 bases, and 10 bases lay in between. Germline CDR1 is ENHRY and CDR2 is SYGVKD. The CDR3 nucleotides are TGTGCCATCAGTGCGGGGGAACTCTACGAGCAGTACTTC. Protein product: CAISAGELYEQYF.

The chain carries TRBV5-1 and TRBJ2-7; 7 nucleotides align to TRBD2. Unmatched junction bases numbered 6, after V lost 3 bases and J lost 0 bases. Germline loops: CDR1 SGHRS, CDR2 YFSETQ. The CDR3 runs 15 residues. In nucleotides, the CDR3 is TGCGCCAGCAGCTCCCTTAGCGGGCTCTCCTACGAGCAGTACTTC. It is translated as CASSSLSGLSYEQYF.

In this sample, this clone turned up a few times. As DNA, the CDR3 is TGTGCCAGCAGCTTGATGACATCCGGCACAGATACGCAGTATTTT. It translates to CASSLMTSGTDTQYF. The chain couples TRBV11-2 to TRBJ2-3; unclear D gene. V dropped 3 bases and J dropped 1 base, with 11 bases sitting between them. CDR1 and CDR2 (germline): SGHAT, FQNNGV. CDR3 size: 15 residues.

Only a few counts were recorded for this clone. The V gene is TRBV7-2, the J gene TRBJ2-7; D is uncertain. Germline CDR1 is SGHTA and CDR2 is FQGNSA. V dropped 5 bases and J dropped 5 bases, with 13 bases sitting between them. This CDR3 is 13 amino acids long. The CDR3: CASSTSLPHEQYF. For the CDR3, the DNA is TGTGCCAGCAGCACCTCGCTTCCGCACGAGCAGTACTTC.

The V call is TRBV13, the J call TRBJ1-1, with a weak D call TRBD1 (5 bases). This CDR3 is built from 15 residues. Between the trimmed V and J ends, which lost 5 bases and 7 bases, there was a span of 20 bases. CDR1 PRHDT and CDR2 FYEKMQ come from the germline V gene (reference sequence). CDR3 residues: CASSPAGRPRGEAFF. The DNA for the CDR3 is TGTGCCAGCAGCCCCGCGGGGCGGCCGCGGGGTGAAGCTTTCTTT.

This clone was observed a few times. This sequence joins TRBV14 and TRBJ2-6; a possible D gene is TRBD2 (6 bases). With 4 bases removed from V and 0 bases from J, the gap between germline ends came to 16 bases. From germline, CDR1 is SGHDN and CDR2 FVKESK. CDR3 size: 18 residues. The CDR3 DNA sequence: TGTGCCAGCAGCCCCCAAGGAGCGGGCCACTCTGGGGCCAACGTCCTGACTTTC. Translating gives CASSPQGAGHSGANVLTF.

A few counts support this clone. This rearrangement joins TRBV4-2 to TRBJ2-3; D remains ambiguous. Germline CDR1 LGHNA, CDR2 YNFKEQ. The CDR3 has 15 residues. Trimming shortened V by 0 bases and J by 0 bases, and 7 bases separated the two germline ends. The CDR3 region has the DNA TGTGCCAGCAGCCAAGATAGTGACAGCACAGATACGCAGTATTTT. This codes for CASSQDSDSTDTQYF.

The chain employs TRBV11-2 and TRBJ2-2; 12 bases agree with TRBD2. CDR3 size: 16 residues. Germline V gene sequence: CDR1 SGHAT, CDR2 FQNNGV. The V gene end was trimmed by 3 bases and the J gene end by 6 bases; junction bases not matched to a gene: 5. CDR3 residues: CASSFRLAGAAGELFF. The CDR3 DNA sequence: TGTGCCAGCAGCTTCCGACTAGCGGGAGCGGCCGGGGAGCTGTTTTTT. The whole variable domain, remainder taken from reference TRBV11-2 and TRBJ2-2, is EAGVAQSPRYKIIEKRQSVAFWCNPISGHATLYWYQQILGQGPKLLIQFQNNGVVDDSQLPKDRFSAERLKGVDSTLKIQPAKLEDSAVYLCASSFRLAGAAGELFFGEGSRLTVL.

This clone was detected only a few times. CDR3: CASSVTDRVATDTQYF. The CDR3 DNA is TGTGCCAGCAGCGTCACAGACAGGGTAGCCACAGATACGCAGTATTTT. This chain uses TRBV9 with TRBJ2-3; TRBD1 matches 7 bases. This CDR3 is 16 amino acids long. Trimming took 2 bases from V and 2 from J; bases not matched to a gene: 8. Per germline, CDR1 SGDLS and CDR2 YYNGEE.

A few counts support this clone. V usage is TRBV5-1 and J usage is TRBJ2-1, with 13 bases that match TRBD2. V lost 3 bases, J lost 9 bases, and 6 bases stayed unmatched. There are 15 residues in the CDR3. The germline V gene has CDR1 SGHRS and CDR2 YFSETQ. This CDR3 is CASSSGLAGVGEQFF. The CDR3 DNA sequence: TGCGCCAGCAGCTCCGGACTAGCGGGAGTCGGTGAGCAGTTCTTC.

The chain is built from TRBV7-9 and TRBJ2-3; D unresolved. The CDR3 length is 14 residues. CDR1 SEHNR and CDR2 FQNEAQ come from the germline V gene (reference sequence). V lost 3 bases and J 0 bases, leaving 7 bases between the germline ends. CDR3 sequence (DNA): TGTGCCAGCAGCTTGGCATCAAGCACAGATACGCAGTATTTT. This codes for CASSLASSTDTQYF. The full variable domain, with the rest looked up from reference TRBV7-9 and TRBJ2-3, is DTGVSQNPRHKITKRGQNVTFRCDPISEHNRLYWYRQTLGQGPEFLTYFQNEAQLEKSRLLSDRFSAERPKGSFSTLEIQRTEQGDSAMYLCASSLASSTDTQYFGPGTRLTVL.

The chain couples TRBV4-2 to TRBJ2-1; 7 nucleotides align to TRBD2. Germline assignment: CDR1 LGHNA and CDR2 YNFKEQ. V was pared by 0 bases and J by 8 bases, with 10 bases of the junction left unmatched. The CDR3 extends over 16 amino acids. In nucleotides, the CDR3 is TGTGCCAGCAGCCAAGATAATCGCGGGAGCTTCGATGAGCAGTTCTTC. Amino acid sequence: CASSQDNRGSFDEQFF.

This clone was picked up a small number of times. The chain couples TRBV7-6 to TRBJ2-7; D remains unclear. The CDR3 consists of 12 residues. The germline V gene encodes CDR1 SGHVS and CDR2 FNYEAQ. V was shortened by 4 bases and J by 7 bases, with 11 bases between the two germline ends. CDR3 nucleotide sequence: TGTGCCAGCAGCTCCGGGTTAGAAGAGCAGTACTTC. It yields the protein CASSSGLEEQYF.

This chain connects TRBV30 to TRBJ2-3; D is possibly TRBD2 (5 bases). The V end was cut by 4 bases, the J end by 2 bases, with 16 bases between. The V gene's germline CDR1 is GTSNPN and CDR2 SVGIG (reference sequence). The CDR3 has 15 residues. The DNA of the CDR3 is TGTGCCTGGACCTCTAGAGGACTCTTCACAGATACGCAGTATTTT. This gives the protein CAWTSRGLFTDTQYF.

This chain connects TRBV7-2 to TRBJ2-1; a weak D match, TRBD2 (6 bases). The germline gives CDR1 SGHTA, CDR2 FQGNSA. The V gene lost 4 bases and the J gene lost 8 bases, with 18 bases spanning the gap. The CDR3 runs to 15 residues. Here the CDR3 reads CASSSPSGIADEQFF. CDR3 sequence (DNA): TGTGCCAGCAGCTCCCCATCAGGAATAGCGGATGAGCAGTTCTTC.

The J gene is TRBJ1-2, the V gene TRBV25-1, with D perhaps TRBD1 (6 bases). The CDR3 covers 14 residues. The germline CDR1 and CDR2 sequences are MGHDK and SYGVNS. Trimming cost V 5 bases and J 3 bases, with 13 bases left between them. CDR3 in amino acids: CASSQFRGDYGYTF. The CDR3 region has the DNA TGTGCCAGCAGTCAATTCAGGGGAGACTATGGCTACACCTTC.

The gene calls are TRBV9 and TRBJ1-4; 9 nucleotides line up with TRBD1. Germline V gene lookup returns CDR1 SGDLS and CDR2 YYNGEE. This CDR3 is built from 15 residues. After removal of 3 bases from V and 4 bases from J, the junction contained 4 bases not matched to a gene. The DNA of the CDR3 is TGTGCCAGCAGCGAAACAGGGGGCATTAATGAAAAACTGTTTTTT. This gives the protein CASSETGGINEKLFF.